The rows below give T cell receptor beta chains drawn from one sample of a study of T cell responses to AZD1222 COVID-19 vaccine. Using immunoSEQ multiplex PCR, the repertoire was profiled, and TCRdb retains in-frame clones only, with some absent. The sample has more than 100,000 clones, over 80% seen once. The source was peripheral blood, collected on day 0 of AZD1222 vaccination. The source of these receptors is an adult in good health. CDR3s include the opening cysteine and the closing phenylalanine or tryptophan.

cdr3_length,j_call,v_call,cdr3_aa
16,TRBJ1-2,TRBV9,CASSPRQGSDVYGYTF
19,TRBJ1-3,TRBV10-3,CAISDQDGVSVHSGNTIYF
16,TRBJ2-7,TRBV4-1,CASSQPTTGRPYEQYF
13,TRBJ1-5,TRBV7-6,CASSMGPAQPQHF
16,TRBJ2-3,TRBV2,CASRAKSSGVGDTQYF
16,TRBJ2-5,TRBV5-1,CASSPMTNRGRETQYF
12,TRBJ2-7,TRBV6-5,CASSSQGYEQYF
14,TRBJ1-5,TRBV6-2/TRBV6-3,CASSYSEGNQPQHF
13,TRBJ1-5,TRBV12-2,CASRFRINQPQHF
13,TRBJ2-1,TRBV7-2,CASGLPGFDEQFF
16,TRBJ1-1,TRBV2,CASSHRGSRANTEAFF
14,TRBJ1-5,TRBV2,CATKEQSTNQPQHF
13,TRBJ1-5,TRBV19,CASSMRINQPQHF
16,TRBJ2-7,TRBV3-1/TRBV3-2,CASSQEFETRGREQYF
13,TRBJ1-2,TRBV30,CAWSQDRLWRYTF
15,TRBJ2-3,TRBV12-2,CASRLRDSRTDTQYF
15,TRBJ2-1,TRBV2,CASSASRQDYNEQFF
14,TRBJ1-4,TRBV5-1,CASSPGVGGEKLFF
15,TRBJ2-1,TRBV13,CASSLEAWRGNEQFF
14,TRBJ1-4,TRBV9,CASSEPGPNEKLFF
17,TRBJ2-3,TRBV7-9,CASSLLPGSGDTDTQYF
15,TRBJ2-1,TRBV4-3,CASSQRTGAGGEQFF
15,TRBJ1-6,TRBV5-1,CASSLMTAYNSPLHF
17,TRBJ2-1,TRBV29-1,CSVEALAGVRSYNEQFF
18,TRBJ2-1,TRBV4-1,CASSHGMPRGERYNEQFF
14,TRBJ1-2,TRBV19,CASSTVLGNYGYTF
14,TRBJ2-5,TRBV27,CASSFAGEQETQYF
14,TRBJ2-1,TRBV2,CASRGTSGNGIQFF
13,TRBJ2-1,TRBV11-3,CASSSGLGNEQFF
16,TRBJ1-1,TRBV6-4,CASRNTPGQGVTEAFF
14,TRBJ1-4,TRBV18,CASSPLRANEKLFF
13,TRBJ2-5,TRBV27,CASSSPEQETQYF
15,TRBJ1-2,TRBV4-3,CASSQRDTLNYGYTF
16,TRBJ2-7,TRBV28,CASSFASTGGRYEQYF
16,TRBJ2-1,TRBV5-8,CASSFLRDGVVFEQFF
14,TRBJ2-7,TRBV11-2,CASSIERGAYEQYF
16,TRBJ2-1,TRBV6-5,CASSYSTSLGVNEQFF
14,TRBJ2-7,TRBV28,CASSQTGGQYEQYF
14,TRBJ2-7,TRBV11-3,CASSLDDKHYEQYF
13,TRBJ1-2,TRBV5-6,CASSQGRGSGYTF
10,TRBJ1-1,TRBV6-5,CASRFTEAFF
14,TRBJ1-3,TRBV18,CASSPQGSGNTIYF
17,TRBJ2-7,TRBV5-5,CASSPFLTGEIPYEQYF
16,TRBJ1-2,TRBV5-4,CASSLALREEGYGYTF
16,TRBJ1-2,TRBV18,CASSPDSRSTSGGYTF
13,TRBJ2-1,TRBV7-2,CASSLAIPNEQFF
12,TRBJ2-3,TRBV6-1,CASRGIADTQYF
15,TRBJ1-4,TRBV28,CASSLMGVRVGKLFF
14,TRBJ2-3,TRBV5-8,CASSFKGALDTQYF
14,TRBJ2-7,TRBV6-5,CAVSRDRVFYEQYF
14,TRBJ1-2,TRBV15,CATSRDTGNYGYTF
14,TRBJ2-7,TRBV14,CASSLPGQGYEQYF
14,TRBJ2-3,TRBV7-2,CASSLTISTDTQYF
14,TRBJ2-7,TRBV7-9,CASSQYGTHYEQYF